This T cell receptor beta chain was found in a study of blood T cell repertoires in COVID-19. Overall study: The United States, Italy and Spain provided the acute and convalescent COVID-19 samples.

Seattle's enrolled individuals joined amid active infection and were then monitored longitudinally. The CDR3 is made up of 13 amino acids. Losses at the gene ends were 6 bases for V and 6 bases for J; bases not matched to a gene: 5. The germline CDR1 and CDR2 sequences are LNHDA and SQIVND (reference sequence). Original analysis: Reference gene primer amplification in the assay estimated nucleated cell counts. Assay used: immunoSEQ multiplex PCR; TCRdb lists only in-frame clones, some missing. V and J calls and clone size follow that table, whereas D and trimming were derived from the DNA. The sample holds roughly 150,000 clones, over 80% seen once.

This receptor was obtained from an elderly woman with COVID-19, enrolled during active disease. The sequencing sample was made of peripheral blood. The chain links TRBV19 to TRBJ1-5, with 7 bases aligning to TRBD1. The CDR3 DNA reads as TGTGCCAGTAGACCAGGGGGTACTCAGCCCCAGCATTTT. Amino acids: CASRPGGTQPQHF.